The source of this TCR beta chain is a study of T cell clonality in common variable immunodeficiency. Study conclusions and caveats: Fewer deletions and N-nucleotide insertions were reportedly seen in common variable immunodeficiency TCR beta sequences. CVID subjects shared fewer TCRbeta clones than healthy controls did.

The CDR3 totals 14 residues. Per germline, CDR1 LNHDA and CDR2 SQIVND (reference sequence). The trim removed 8 bases at V and 6 bases at J, leaving 9 bases unmatched. Profiled with immunoSEQ multiplex PCR; TCRdb holds only in-frame clones, not every one. The repertoire consists of about 34,000 clones, none detected only once. Worth noting for this clone: Its antigen is not known. Sequencing ends 3 residues short of the CDR3 end; the germline J gene provides the rest.

This chain links TRBV19 with TRBJ1-2; 10 nucleotides agree with TRBD1. The specimen sequenced was peripheral blood mononuclear cells. The origin of this receptor is a human donor with common variable immunodeficiency. The chain's CDR3 is CASDRTGGSDGYTF. CDR3 DNA, as far as it was read: TGTGCCAGTGATAGGACAGGGGGTAGCGATGGC.